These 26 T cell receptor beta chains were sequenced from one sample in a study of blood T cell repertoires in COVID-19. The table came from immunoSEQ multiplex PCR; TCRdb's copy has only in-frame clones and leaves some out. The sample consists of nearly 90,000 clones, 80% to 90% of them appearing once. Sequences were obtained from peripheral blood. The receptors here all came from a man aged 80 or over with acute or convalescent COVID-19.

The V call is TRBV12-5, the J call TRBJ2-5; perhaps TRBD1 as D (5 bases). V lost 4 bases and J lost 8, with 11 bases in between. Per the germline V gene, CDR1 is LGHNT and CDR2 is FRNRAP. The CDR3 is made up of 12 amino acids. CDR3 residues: CASGSGMGTQYF. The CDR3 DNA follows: TGTGCTAGTGGTTCAGGGATGGGTACCCAGTACTTC.

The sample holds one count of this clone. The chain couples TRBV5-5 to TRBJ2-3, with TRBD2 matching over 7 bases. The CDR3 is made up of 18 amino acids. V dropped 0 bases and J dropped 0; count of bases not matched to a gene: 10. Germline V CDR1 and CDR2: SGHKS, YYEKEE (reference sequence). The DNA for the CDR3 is TGTGCCAGCAGCTTGGCCCTTCTAGCGGAGATTAGCACAGATACGCAGTATTTT. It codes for CASSLALLAEISTDTQYF.

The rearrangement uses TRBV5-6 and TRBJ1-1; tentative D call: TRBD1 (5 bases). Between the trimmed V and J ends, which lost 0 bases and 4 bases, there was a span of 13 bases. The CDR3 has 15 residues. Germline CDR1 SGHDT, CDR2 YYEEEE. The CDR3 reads CASSLAGGSGTEAFF. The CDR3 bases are TGTGCCAGCAGCTTGGCCGGGGGGTCCGGCACTGAAGCTTTCTTT. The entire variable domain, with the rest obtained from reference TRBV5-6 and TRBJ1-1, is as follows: DAGVTQSPTHLIKTRGQQVTLRCSPKSGHDTVSWYQQALGQGPQFIFQYYEEEERQRGNFPDRFSGHQFPNYSSELNVNALLLGDSALYLCASSLAGGSGTEAFFGQGTRLTVV.

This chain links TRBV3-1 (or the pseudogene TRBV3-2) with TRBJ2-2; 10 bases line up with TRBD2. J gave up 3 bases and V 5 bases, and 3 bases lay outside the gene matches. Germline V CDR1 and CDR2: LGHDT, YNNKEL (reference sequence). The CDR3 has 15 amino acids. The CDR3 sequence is CASSKRGGYTGELFF. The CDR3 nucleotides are TGTGCCAGCAGCAAGCGGGGGGGCTACACCGGGGAGCTGTTTTTT.

This CDR3 reads CASSQTYEETQYF. CDR3 nucleotides: TGTGCCAGCAGCCAAACCTATGAAGAGACCCAGTACTTC. The V gene is TRBV3-1 (or the pseudogene TRBV3-2), the J gene TRBJ2-5; no reliable D call. Germline lookup yields CDR1 LGHDT and CDR2 YNNKEL (reference sequence). Trimming stripped 2 bases from V and 3 bases from J, with 7 bases between. This CDR3 contains 13 residues.

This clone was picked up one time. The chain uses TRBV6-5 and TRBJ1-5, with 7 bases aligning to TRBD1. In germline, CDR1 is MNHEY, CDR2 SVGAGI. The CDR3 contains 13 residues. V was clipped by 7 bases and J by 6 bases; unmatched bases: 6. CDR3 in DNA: TGTGCCAGCAACAGGGGACAGCTTCAGCCCCAGCATTTT. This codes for CASNRGQLQPQHF.

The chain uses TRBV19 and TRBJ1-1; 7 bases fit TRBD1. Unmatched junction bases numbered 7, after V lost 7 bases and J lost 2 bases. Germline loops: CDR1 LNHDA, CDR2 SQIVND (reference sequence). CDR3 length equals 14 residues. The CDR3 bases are TGTGCCAGTAACCTGGGACAGATAAACACTGAAGCTTTCTTT. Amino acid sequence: CASNLGQINTEAFF. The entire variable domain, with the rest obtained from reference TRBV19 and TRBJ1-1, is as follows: DGGITQSPKYLFRKEGQNVTLSCEQNLNHDAMYWYRQDPGQGLRLIYYSQIVNDFQKGDIAEGYSVSREKKESFPLTVTSAQKNPTAFYLCASNLGQINTEAFFGQGTRLTVV.

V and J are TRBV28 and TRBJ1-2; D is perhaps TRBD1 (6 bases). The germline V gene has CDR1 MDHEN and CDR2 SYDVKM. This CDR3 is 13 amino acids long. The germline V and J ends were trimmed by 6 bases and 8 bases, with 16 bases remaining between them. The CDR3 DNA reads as TGTGCCAGCAGAGACCCAAACAGGGACGGCTACACCTTC. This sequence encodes CASRDPNRDGYTF.

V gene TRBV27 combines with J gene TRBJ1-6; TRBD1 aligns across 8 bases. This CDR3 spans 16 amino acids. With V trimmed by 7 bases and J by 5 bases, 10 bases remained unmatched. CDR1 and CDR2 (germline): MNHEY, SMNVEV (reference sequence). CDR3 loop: CASNPFRDRNNSPLHF. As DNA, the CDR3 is TGTGCCAGCAACCCCTTCCGGGACAGGAATAATTCACCCCTCCACTTT.

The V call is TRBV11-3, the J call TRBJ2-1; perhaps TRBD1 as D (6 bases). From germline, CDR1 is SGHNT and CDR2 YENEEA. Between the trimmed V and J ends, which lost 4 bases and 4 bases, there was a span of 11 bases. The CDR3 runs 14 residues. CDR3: CASSSQTGYNEQFF. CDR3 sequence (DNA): TGTGCCAGCAGCTCGCAAACAGGGTACAATGAGCAGTTCTTC.

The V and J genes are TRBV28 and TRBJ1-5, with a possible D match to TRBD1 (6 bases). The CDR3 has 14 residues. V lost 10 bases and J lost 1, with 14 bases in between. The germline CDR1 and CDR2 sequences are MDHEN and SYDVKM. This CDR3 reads CAIQRGQSNQPQHF. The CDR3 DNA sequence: TGTGCCATCCAGCGGGGGCAAAGCAATCAGCCCCAGCATTTT. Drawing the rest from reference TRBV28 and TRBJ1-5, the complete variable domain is DVKVTQSSRYLVKRTGEKVFLECVQDMDHENMFWYRQDPGLGLRLIYFSYDVKMKEKGDIPEGYSVSREKKERFSLILESASTNQTSMYLCAIQRGQSNQPQHFGDGTRLSIL.

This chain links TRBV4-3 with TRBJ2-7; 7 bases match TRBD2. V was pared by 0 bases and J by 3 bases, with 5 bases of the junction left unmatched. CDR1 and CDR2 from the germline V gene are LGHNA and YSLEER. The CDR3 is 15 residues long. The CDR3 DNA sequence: TGCGCCAGCAGCCAAGAGGCGGGGACTAACTACGAGCAGTACTTC. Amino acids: CASSQEAGTNYEQYF.

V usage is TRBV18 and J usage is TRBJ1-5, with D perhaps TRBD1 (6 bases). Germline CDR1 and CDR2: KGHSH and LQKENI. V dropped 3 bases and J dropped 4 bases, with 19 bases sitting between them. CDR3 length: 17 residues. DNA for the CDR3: TGTGCCAGCTCACCCCTCCGGCGGGGGCTGGAGAATCAGCCCCAGCATTTT. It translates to CASSPLRRGLENQPQHF.

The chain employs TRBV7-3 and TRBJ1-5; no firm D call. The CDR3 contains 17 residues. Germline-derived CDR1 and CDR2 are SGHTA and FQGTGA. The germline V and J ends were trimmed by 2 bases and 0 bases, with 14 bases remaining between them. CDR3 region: CASSLRRWEYSNQPQHF. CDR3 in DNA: TGTGCCAGCAGCTTACGAAGGTGGGAGTATAGCAATCAGCCCCAGCATTTT.

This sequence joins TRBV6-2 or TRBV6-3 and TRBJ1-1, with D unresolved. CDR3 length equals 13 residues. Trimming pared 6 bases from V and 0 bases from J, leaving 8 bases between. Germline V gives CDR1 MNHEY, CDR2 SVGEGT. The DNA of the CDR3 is TGTGCCAGCAGCTCCACATTGAACACTGAAGCTTTCTTT. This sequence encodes CASSSTLNTEAFF.

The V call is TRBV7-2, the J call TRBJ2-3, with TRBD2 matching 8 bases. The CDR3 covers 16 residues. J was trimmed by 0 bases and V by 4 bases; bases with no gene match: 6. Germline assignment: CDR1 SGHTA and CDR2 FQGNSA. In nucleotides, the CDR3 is TGTGCCAGCAGCTCTCGGGGGGGGTCTAGCACAGATACGCAGTATTTT. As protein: CASSSRGGSSTDTQYF.

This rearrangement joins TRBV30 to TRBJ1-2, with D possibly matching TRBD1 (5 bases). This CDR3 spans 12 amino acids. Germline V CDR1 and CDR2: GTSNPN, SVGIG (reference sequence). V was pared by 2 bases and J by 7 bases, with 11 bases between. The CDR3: CAWSYGGGGYTF. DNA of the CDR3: TGTGCCTGGAGTTACGGGGGAGGTGGCTACACCTTC.

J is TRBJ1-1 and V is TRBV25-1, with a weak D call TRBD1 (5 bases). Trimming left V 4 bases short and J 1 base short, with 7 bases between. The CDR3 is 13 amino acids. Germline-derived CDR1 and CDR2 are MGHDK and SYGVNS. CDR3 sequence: CASSATGNTEAFF. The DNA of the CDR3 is TGTGCCAGCAGTGCCACAGGGAACACTGAAGCTTTCTTT.

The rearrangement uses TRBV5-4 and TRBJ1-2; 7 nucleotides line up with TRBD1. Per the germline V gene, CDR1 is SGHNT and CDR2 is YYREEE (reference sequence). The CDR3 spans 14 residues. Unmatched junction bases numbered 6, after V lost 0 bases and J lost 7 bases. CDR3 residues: CASSLVEGAGGYTF. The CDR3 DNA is TGTGCCAGCAGCTTGGTAGAGGGGGCGGGTGGCTACACCTTC. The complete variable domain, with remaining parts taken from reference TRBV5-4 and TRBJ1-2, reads ETGVTQSPTHLIKTRGQQVTLRCSSQSGHNTVSWYQQALGQGPQFIFQYYREEENGRGNFPPRFSGLQFPNYSSELNVNALELDDSALYLCASSLVEGAGGYTFGSGTRLTVV.

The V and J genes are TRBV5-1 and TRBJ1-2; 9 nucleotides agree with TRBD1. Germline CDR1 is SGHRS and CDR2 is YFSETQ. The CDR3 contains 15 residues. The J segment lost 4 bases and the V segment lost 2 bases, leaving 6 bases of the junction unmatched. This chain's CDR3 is CASSFGDRDFYGYTF. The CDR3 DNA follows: TGCGCCAGCAGCTTCGGGGACAGGGACTTCTATGGCTACACCTTC. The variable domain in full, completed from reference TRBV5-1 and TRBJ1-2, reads KAGVTQTPRYLIKTRGQQVTLSCSPISGHRSVSWYQQTPGQGLQFLFEYFSETQRNKGNFPGRFSGRQFSNSRSEMNVSTLELGDSALYLCASSFGDRDFYGYTFGSGTRLTVV.

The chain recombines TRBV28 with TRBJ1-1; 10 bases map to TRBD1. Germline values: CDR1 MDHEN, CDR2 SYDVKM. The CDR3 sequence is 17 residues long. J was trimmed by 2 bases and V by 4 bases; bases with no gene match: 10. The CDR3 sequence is CASSSGTGVLLNTEAFF. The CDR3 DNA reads TGTGCCAGCAGTTCGGGGACAGGGGTCTTACTCAACACTGAAGCTTTCTTT.

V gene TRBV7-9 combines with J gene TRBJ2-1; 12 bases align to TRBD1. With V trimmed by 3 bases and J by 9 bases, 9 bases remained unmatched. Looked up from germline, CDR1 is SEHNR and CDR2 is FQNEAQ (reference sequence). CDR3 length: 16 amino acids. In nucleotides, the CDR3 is TGTGCCAGCAGCTTTCTTCCCGGGACAGGGGGCTTTGAGCAGTTCTTC. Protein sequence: CASSFLPGTGGFEQFF.

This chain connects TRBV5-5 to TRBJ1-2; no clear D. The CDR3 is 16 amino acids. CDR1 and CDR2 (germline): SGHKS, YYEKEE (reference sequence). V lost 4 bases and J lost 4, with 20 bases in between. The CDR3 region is CASSLLHDIGPYGYTF. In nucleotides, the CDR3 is TGTGCCAGCAGCCTACTACACGATATTGGTCCCTATGGCTACACCTTC.

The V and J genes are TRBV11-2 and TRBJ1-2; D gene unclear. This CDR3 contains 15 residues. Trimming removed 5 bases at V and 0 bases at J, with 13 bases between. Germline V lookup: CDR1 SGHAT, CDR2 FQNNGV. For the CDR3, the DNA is TGTGCCAGCAGCCCGGGATGGGTTTCTAACTATGGCTACACCTTC. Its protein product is CASSPGWVSNYGYTF.

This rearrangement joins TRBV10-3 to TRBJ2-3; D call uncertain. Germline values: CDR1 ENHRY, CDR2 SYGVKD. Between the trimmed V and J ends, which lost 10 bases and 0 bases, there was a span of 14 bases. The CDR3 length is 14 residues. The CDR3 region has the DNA TGTGCCACCGTAAAACTTCCGAGCACAGATACGCAGTATTTT. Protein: CATVKLPSTDTQYF.

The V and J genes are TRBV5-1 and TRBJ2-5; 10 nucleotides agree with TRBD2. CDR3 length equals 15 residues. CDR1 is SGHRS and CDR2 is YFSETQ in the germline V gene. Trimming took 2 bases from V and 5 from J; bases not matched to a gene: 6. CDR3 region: CASSLAGGPYETQYF. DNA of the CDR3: TGCGCCAGCAGCTTAGCGGGAGGGCCTTATGAGACCCAGTACTTC.